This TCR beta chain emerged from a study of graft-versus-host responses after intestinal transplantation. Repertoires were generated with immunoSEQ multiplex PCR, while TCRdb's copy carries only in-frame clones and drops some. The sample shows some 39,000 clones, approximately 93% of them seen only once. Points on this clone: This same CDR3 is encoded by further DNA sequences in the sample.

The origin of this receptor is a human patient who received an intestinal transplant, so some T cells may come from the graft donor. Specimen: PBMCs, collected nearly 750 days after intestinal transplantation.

The CDR3 spells CASSIVLGPQPQHF. The DNA of the CDR3 is TGTGCCAGTAGTATAGTGTTAGGTCCTCAGCCCCAGCATTTT. This chain uses TRBV19 with TRBJ1-5, with D unresolved. The CDR3 covers 14 residues. V lost 1 base, J lost 6 bases, and 10 bases lay in between. Germline assignment: CDR1 LNHDA and CDR2 SQIVND (reference sequence).